This T cell receptor (beta chain) was identified during a study of T cells expressing NK-cell markers. About the study: Sorted CD3+CD56+NKG2C+, CD3+CD56+NKG2C- and CD3+CD56-NKG2C+ T cells provided the TCR beta repertoires. Study-level findings and limits: The CD3+CD56-NKG2C+ fraction of a few donors was also led by these clonotypes. The HCMV specificity of the expanded NKG2C+ T cell clones stayed unresolved.

TCRdb re-called the 5' RACE reads and gives one entry per CDR3 protein, without DNA. The data include about 430,000 distinct CDR3 sequences; the top ten clones carry 1.4%. Regarding this clonotype: Antigen unknown.

This TCR was sampled from a woman aged 45-65 years in good health. The source material was blood T cells: a sorted CD56 or NKG2C T cell subset, CD4+ or CD8+ T cells, or bulk PBMC T cells (not recorded which).

CDR3 sequence reads: CSAGKSGSKAYGYTF. The chain couples TRBV20-1 to TRBJ1-2. CDR1 is DFQATT, CDR2 SNEGSKA, per germline (reference sequence). CDR3 length equals 15 residues.